The TCR beta chain described here comes from a study of T cells in Graves' hyperthyroidism and ophthalmopathy. Study-level findings and limits: Most clonotypes expanded in thyroid above 0.001 were likewise present in blood.

This clonotype was recorded at least ten times. Its specificity is unknown. The study left out patients who had uncontrolled infection, other autoimmune disease, pregnancy or lactation. The PBMCs were sourced from fresh peripheral blood (about 9.7 ml). V lost 2 bases to trimming and J lost 7 bases, with 16 bases between them. Per the germline V gene, CDR1 is SGHKS and CDR2 is YYEKEE (reference sequence). CDR3 length equals 15 residues. Amplification yielded TCR beta CDR3 regions, with RNA transcripts as the source. HTBI primers were used for first-round RT-PCR of the TCR CDR3. TCRdb redid the calling of the multiplex PCR reads with MiXCR, one entry per CDR3 protein. The data hold hundreds of thousands of distinct CDR3 sequences, with over 15% observed a single time.

The specimen sequenced was blood. This chain connects TRBV5-5 to TRBJ2-1; D is perhaps TRBD2 (6 bases). This TCR came from a woman aged 18-29 years with Graves' ophthalmopathy. The CDR3 here is CASSLEPGERNEQFF. As DNA, the CDR3 is TGTGCCAGCAGCTTAGAACCGGGGGAGAGGAATGAGCAGTTCTTC.